Presented here are 7 T cell receptor beta chains from one specimen sequenced in a study of blood T cell repertoires in COVID-19. Clones were read by immunoSEQ multiplex PCR, and TCRdb kept only the in-frame ones, dropping some. The table lists under 250,000 clones, just under 90% of them singletons. Sequencing input: PBMCs or T cells enriched from blood (not recorded which). The receptors were gathered from a woman younger than 45 with acute COVID-19.

The rearrangement uses TRBV30 and TRBJ1-2, with 9 nucleotides matching TRBD1. Trimming cost V 4 bases and J 7 bases; bases outside gene matches: 7. There are 13 residues in the CDR3. The germline CDR1 and CDR2 sequences are GTSNPN and SVGIG (reference sequence). The CDR3 loop reads CAWNPTGGIGYTF. In nucleotides, the CDR3 is TGTGCCTGGAATCCCACAGGGGGCATTGGCTACACCTTC. Based on the CDR3 plus reference TRBV30 and TRBJ1-2, the full variable domain is SQTIHQWPATLVQPVGSPLSLECTVEGTSNPNLYWYRQAAGRGLQLLFYSVGIGQISSEVPQNLSASRPQDRQFILSSKKLLLSDSGFYLCAWNPTGGIGYTFGSGTRLTVV.

The V gene is TRBV28, the J gene TRBJ2-7, with a tentative D call TRBD1 (6 bases). Trimming cost V 6 bases and J 2 bases, with 20 bases left between them. The CDR3 extends over 16 amino acids. CDR1 MDHEN and CDR2 SYDVKM come from the germline V gene. The CDR3 spells CASSQPRGQSTYEQYF. The CDR3 bases are TGTGCCAGCAGCCAACCCCGCGGACAGAGTACCTACGAGCAGTACTTC.

The rearrangement joins TRBV25-1 to TRBJ1-6; D is possibly TRBD1 (6 bases). There are 14 residues in the CDR3. V lost 6 bases and J lost 7, with 13 bases in between. From germline, CDR1 is MGHDK and CDR2 SYGVNS. This CDR3 reads CASRAGAENSPLHF. DNA of the CDR3: TGTGCCAGCAGAGCGGGGGCCGAAAATTCACCCCTCCACTTT.

This chain connects TRBV3-1 (or the pseudogene TRBV3-2) to TRBJ2-7; TRBD1 matches at 7 bases. Germline CDR1 reads LGHDT; CDR2 reads YNNKEL (reference sequence). The trim removed 1 base at V and 1 base at J, leaving 7 bases unmatched. This CDR3 is 16 amino acids long. In DNA, the CDR3 is TGTGCCAGCAGCCAAGGTCTCAGGGACAGATCCTACGAGCAGTACTTC. This translates into CASSQGLRDRSYEQYF.

CDR3: CASSLGTDNPYEQYF. The CDR3 DNA reads TGCGCCAGCAGCTTGGGGACAGATAACCCCTACGAGCAGTACTTC. The chain uses TRBV5-1 and TRBJ2-7; weak D call: TRBD1 (6 bases). Between the trimmed V and J ends, which lost 0 bases and 2 bases, there was a span of 12 bases. This CDR3 is 15 amino acids long. The germline V gene encodes CDR1 SGHRS and CDR2 YFSETQ. The full variable domain, completed using reference TRBV5-1 and TRBJ2-7, is KAGVTQTPRYLIKTRGQQVTLSCSPISGHRSVSWYQQTPGQGLQFLFEYFSETQRNKGNFPGRFSGRQFSNSRSEMNVSTLELGDSALYLCASSLGTDNPYEQYFGPGTRLTVT.

The table lists this clone with a few counts. This chain links TRBV30 with TRBJ1-1, with TRBD1 matching over 10 bases. This CDR3 has 12 residues. J was trimmed by 10 bases and V by 7 bases; bases with no gene match: 9. CDR1 is GTSNPN, CDR2 SVGIG, per germline (reference sequence). The chain's CDR3 is CAYLKGTGVAFF. The CDR3 bases are TGTGCCTACCTAAAGGGGACAGGGGTAGCTTTCTTT.

The V call is TRBV7-3, the J call TRBJ2-1; TRBD1 is a possible D gene (7 bases). This CDR3 contains 14 residues. V gave up 3 bases and J gave up 10 bases, with 16 bases separating them. CDR1 and CDR2 (germline): SGHTA, FQGTGA. CDR3 DNA sequence: TGTGCCAGCAGCTTGCAGGGGGGTACCAGAGAGCAGTTCTTC. Its protein is CASSLQGGTREQFF.